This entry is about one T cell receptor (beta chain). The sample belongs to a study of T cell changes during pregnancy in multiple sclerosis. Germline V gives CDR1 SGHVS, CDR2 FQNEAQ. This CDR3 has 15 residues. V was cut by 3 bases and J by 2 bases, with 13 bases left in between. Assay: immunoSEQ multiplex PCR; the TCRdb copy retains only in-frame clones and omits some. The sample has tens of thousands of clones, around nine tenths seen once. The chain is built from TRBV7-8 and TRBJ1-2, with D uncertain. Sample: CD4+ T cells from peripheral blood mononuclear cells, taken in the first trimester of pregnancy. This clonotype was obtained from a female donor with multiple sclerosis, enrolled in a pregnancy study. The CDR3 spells CASSFLQVGNYGYTF. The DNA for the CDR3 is TGTGCCAGCAGCTTTTTACAAGTCGGGAACTATGGCTACACCTTC.